These 11 T cell receptor beta chains came from one sample sequenced in a study of molecular identifiers for immune sequencing clone quantification. TCRdb itself ran the PCR reads through MiXCR, one entry per CDR3 protein. The table lists about 640,000 distinct CDR3 sequences, less than 20% of them singletons, with 0.75% to 0.95% in the top ten. Sequencing was done on a sample of naive CD8+ T cells from blood, with Jurkat cell RNA spiked in. Described subset: FACS-sorted CD8+CD4-CCR7+CD45RA+ naive T cells. The source of these receptors is a human donor in good health. Some libraries in this study had Jurkat cell RNA spiked in.

This clonotype was detected ten times or more. The rearrangement links TRBV12-3 or TRBV12-4 to TRBJ1-4; D not resolved. CDR3 length equals 12 residues. The V end was cut by 8 bases, the J end by 11 bases, with 15 bases between. Written as DNA, the CDR3 is TGTGCCAGCGGAGGCCTACTTGGTAAACTGTTTTTT. Amino acid sequence: CASGGLLGKLFF.

This clonotype appeared once. The chain couples TRBV12-3 or TRBV12-4 to TRBJ2-7; a possible D gene is TRBD1 (5 bases). The CDR3 contains 16 residues. Trimming pared 1 base from V and 0 bases from J, leaving 13 bases between. In DNA, the CDR3 is TGTGCCAGCAGTTTAGTAAGGACAAGAGTCTCCTACGAGCAGTACTTC. Protein sequence: CASSLVRTRVSYEQYF.

This clonotype was picked up many times. The V and J genes are TRBV11-2 and TRBJ2-4; D may be TRBD2 (6 bases). The V end lost 3 bases, the J end lost 0 bases, and 12 bases lay between the germline ends. This CDR3 contains 16 residues. Per the germline V gene, CDR1 is SGHAT and CDR2 is FQNNGV. CDR3 DNA sequence: TGTGCCAGCAGCTTTCCCGGGGGAATAGCCAAAAACATTCAGTACTTC. This gives the protein CASSFPGGIAKNIQYF.

This clonotype was counted many times. The rearrangement joins TRBV10-3 to TRBJ2-3; 9 nucleotides agree with TRBD2. Germline-derived CDR1 and CDR2 are ENHRY and SYGVKD. The CDR3 extends over 16 amino acids. V was pared by 3 bases and J by 2 bases, with 6 bases of the junction left unmatched. This CDR3 is CAISDGSGGDTDTQYF. The DNA of the CDR3 is TGTGCCATCAGTGATGGTAGCGGGGGTGACACAGATACGCAGTATTTT.

This clonotype showed up many times. The chain recombines TRBV25-1 with TRBJ1-1, with D unresolved. Germline assignment: CDR1 MGHDK and CDR2 SYGVNS. V lost 8 bases to trimming and J lost 0 bases, with 4 bases between them. CDR3 length: 11 amino acids. In nucleotides, the CDR3 is TGTGCCAGCGCTATGAACACTGAAGCTTTCTTT. Its protein is CASAMNTEAFF.

This clonotype was observed many times. The chain links TRBV20-1 to TRBJ2-5; 8 positions match TRBD1. The J segment lost 5 bases and the V segment lost 3 bases, leaving 8 bases of the junction unmatched. The CDR3 totals 14 residues. The V gene's germline CDR1 is DFQATT and CDR2 SNEGSKA (reference sequence). As DNA, the CDR3 is TGCAGTGCTAGGTTGGACAGGGATATTGAGACCCAGTACTTC. This codes for CSARLDRDIETQYF.

This chain connects TRBV7-6 to TRBJ2-1, with D unresolved. The CDR3 is 13 residues long. Germline-derived CDR1 and CDR2 are SGHVS and FNYEAQ. Trimming removed 5 bases at V and 6 bases at J, with 11 bases between. The CDR3 DNA sequence: TGTGCCAGCAGCCTGGCCTTTATCAATGAGCAGTTCTTC. This gives the protein CASSLAFINEQFF.

Worth noting for this clonotype: A much larger clone differs from this one at a single base, so this may be a read error. Since no conserved phenylalanine or tryptophan closes the CDR3, a read error is the likely cause. The J gene is TRBJ1-1, the V gene TRBV6-5, with a possible D match to TRBD1 (5 bases). With 0 bases removed from V and 6 bases from J, the gap between germline ends came to 11 bases. This CDR3 is built from 14 residues. Germline lookup yields CDR1 MNHEY and CDR2 SVGAGI. The DNA for the CDR3 is TGTGCCAGCAGTTACTCGGGGTTGGGGGCTGAAGCTTTCTCT. Encoded protein: CASSYSGLGAEAFS.

This clonotype was seen ten or more times. The chain has TRBV19 and TRBJ2-7; D is perhaps TRBD1 (5 bases). The length of the CDR3 is 14 residues. V was cut by 5 bases and J by 5 bases, with 16 bases left in between. From germline, CDR1 is LNHDA and CDR2 SQIVND (reference sequence). The CDR3 here is CASSSRTRKNEQYF. In DNA, the CDR3 is TGTGCCAGTAGTTCCCGGACAAGGAAGAACGAGCAGTACTTC.

Remarks on this clonotype: Given a much more abundant clone one base away, this may be a read error. V and J are TRBV12-3 or TRBV12-4 and TRBJ2-3; 8 bases are a match to TRBD2. This CDR3 has 15 residues. CDR3 DNA: TGTGCCAGCAATTATAGCGGGGCAAGCACAGATACGCAGTGTTTT. Translated, it gives CASNYSGASTDTQCF.

Remarks on this clonotype: A clone one base away is much larger, so this may be a read error. The conserved closing phenylalanine or tryptophan is absent in this CDR3, likely reflecting a read error. The V and J genes are TRBV19 and TRBJ2-3, with D tentatively TRBD1 or TRBD2 (5 bases each). V was trimmed by 0 bases and J by 3 bases, leaving 7 bases between them. The CDR3 extends over 14 amino acids. The V gene's germline CDR1 is LNHDA and CDR2 SQIVND (reference sequence). CDR3 residues: CASSIDEGTDTQYL. CDR3 bases: TGTGCCAGTAGTATAGACGAGGGGACAGATACGCAGTATCTT.